Following are 16 T cell receptor beta chains from one sample sequenced in a study of cytomegalovirus exposure and HLA in healthy donors. 60 Vbeta and 13 Jbeta primers were used in PCR. Clones were sequenced by immunoSEQ multiplex PCR, and TCRdb holds only the in-frame ones, with some missing. The sample records 120,000 to 150,000 clones, approximately 80% being singletons. Material: PBMCs. These receptors all come from a woman in her thirties or forties in good health and CMV-seropositive.

This chain joins TRBV9 and TRBJ2-5; TRBD2 matches at 7 bases. Germline lookup yields CDR1 SGDLS and CDR2 YYNGEE. This CDR3 region has 15 residues. Trimming took 4 bases from V and 0 from J; bases not matched to a gene: 6. CDR3 DNA sequence: TGTGCCAGCAGCCCCGGGACTATAAACCAAGAGACCCAGTACTTC. Translated: CASSPGTINQETQYF.

The genes are TRBV14 and TRBJ2-7, with a possible D match to TRBD2 (6 bases). Trimming stripped 10 bases from V and 4 bases from J, with 20 bases between. CDR1 SGHDN and CDR2 FVKESK come from the germline V gene. The CDR3 consists of 14 residues. CDR3 bases: TGTGCCACCTCGGAGGGGCGGGACCCTTACGAGCAGTACTTC. This gives the protein CATSEGRDPYEQYF.

The chain recombines TRBV9 with TRBJ2-7, with a possible D match to TRBD1 (5 bases). Germline-derived CDR1 and CDR2 are SGDLS and YYNGEE. V lost 3 bases, J lost 0 bases, and 7 bases lay in between. The CDR3 sequence is 13 residues long. CDR3 nucleotide sequence: TGTGCCAGCAGCGGGGGCACCTCCTACGAGCAGTACTTC. Its translation is CASSGGTSYEQYF.

This clone showed up just a few times. The V gene is TRBV6-5, the J gene TRBJ1-5; tentative D call: TRBD1 (6 bases). There are 15 residues in the CDR3. From germline, CDR1 is MNHEY and CDR2 SVGAGI. V lost 6 bases and J lost 0, with 12 bases in between. CDR3 bases: TGTGCCAGCAGGTCACAGGGAAATAGCAATCAGCCCCAGCATTTT. This sequence encodes CASRSQGNSNQPQHF.

J is TRBJ2-1 and V is TRBV6-6; 9 bases align to TRBD1. This CDR3 has 16 amino acids. The J segment lost 6 bases and the V segment lost 2 bases, leaving 8 bases of the junction unmatched. In germline, CDR1 is MNHNY, CDR2 SVGAGI (reference sequence). CDR3 in DNA: TGTGCCAGCAGTTACGGGGCCCCGGGACAGGGCAATGAGCAGTTCTTC. Its translation is CASSYGAPGQGNEQFF.

Worth noting for this clone: Its ends do not fully match the called genes, so a read error is possible. The V call is TRBV4-2, the J call TRBJ2-2, with 10 bases that match TRBD2. Germline V gene lookup returns CDR1 LGHNA and CDR2 YNFKEQ. The CDR3 has 17 amino acids. The CDR3 reads CASSQDGGLANSGELFF. For the CDR3, the DNA is TGTGCCAGCAGCCAAGACGGGGGACTAGCGAACTCCGGGGAGCTGTTTTTT.

The rearrangement uses TRBV4-2 and TRBJ2-5, with 10 positions matching TRBD2. Germline V lookup: CDR1 LGHNA, CDR2 YNFKEQ. The CDR3 spans 15 residues. Germline trimming cut 4 bases from V and 1 base from J; bases unmatched to any gene: 3. DNA of the CDR3: TGTGCCAGCAGCCTTTCTAGCGGGAGCCAAGAGACCCAGTACTTC. Amino acid sequence: CASSLSSGSQETQYF.

This chain connects TRBV27 to TRBJ2-1; D call uncertain. V dropped 2 bases and J dropped 3 bases, with 5 bases sitting between them. Germline assignment: CDR1 MNHEY and CDR2 SMNVEV (reference sequence). This CDR3 contains 13 residues. The CDR3 DNA reads TGTGCCAGCAGTTTAGCAGGCTACAATGAGCAGTTCTTC. This codes for CASSLAGYNEQFF.

The chain is built from TRBV18 and TRBJ2-6, with TRBD2 matching 9 bases. Trimming took 4 bases from V and 2 from J; bases not matched to a gene: 6. This CDR3 is built from 17 residues. CDR1 is KGHSH and CDR2 is LQKENI in the germline V gene. The chain's CDR3 is CASSQRGANAGANVLTF. Written as DNA, the CDR3 is TGTGCCAGCTCACAGCGGGGGGCGAACGCTGGGGCCAACGTCCTGACTTTC. Full variable domain (missing parts from reference TRBV18 and TRBJ2-6): NAGVMQNPRHLVRRRGQEARLRCSPMKGHSHVYWYRQLPEEGLKFMVYLQKENIIDESGMPKERFSAEFPKEGPSILRIQQVVRGDSAAYFCASSQRGANAGANVLTFGAGSRLTVL.

The chain couples TRBV4-2 to TRBJ2-1, with 12 bases that match TRBD2. The CDR3 consists of 19 residues. Germline lookup yields CDR1 LGHNA and CDR2 YNFKEQ. With 3 bases clipped from V and 7 bases from J, the junction kept 16 bases outside the gene matches. CDR3 residues: CASSHFLRTSGDGRNEQFF. Written as DNA, the CDR3 is TGTGCCAGCAGCCATTTCTTACGGACTAGCGGGGATGGAAGAAATGAGCAGTTCTTC.

The chain recombines TRBV7-9 with TRBJ2-5; unclear D gene. With 2 bases removed from V and 2 bases from J, the gap between germline ends came to 3 bases. The CDR3 spans 12 residues. Germline V gene data show CDR1 as SEHNR and CDR2 as FQNEAQ (reference sequence). CDR3 sequence: CASSLQQETQYF. The CDR3 bases are TGTGCCAGCAGCTTACAGCAAGAGACCCAGTACTTC.

The J gene is TRBJ2-7, the V gene TRBV5-4; 11 bases match TRBD2. Germline CDR1 SGHNT, CDR2 YYREEE (reference sequence). V dropped 1 base and J dropped 7; count of bases not matched to a gene: 4. This CDR3 comprises 14 residues. CDR3 nucleotides: TGTGCCAGCAGCTTGCAACTAGCGGGGGATGAGCAGTACTTC. It translates to CASSLQLAGDEQYF.

The J gene is TRBJ1-5, the V gene TRBV6-1; no reliable D call. This CDR3 region has 17 residues. Per the germline V gene, CDR1 is MNHNS and CDR2 is SASEGT. The ends were cut back, 3 bases at V and 2 bases at J, with 17 bases in the middle. The CDR3: CASSDFFGGMGNQPQHF. DNA of the CDR3: TGTGCCAGCAGTGACTTTTTCGGCGGCATGGGCAATCAGCCCCAGCATTTT.

For this clone: At one end the junction does not follow the germline gene, possibly because of a read error. Here the CDR3 DNA reads TGTTCCAGCAGCTTCCGGAGGGGCTTGCGGGGCAATCAGCCCCAGCATTTT. It specifies CSSSFRRGLRGNQPQHF. This chain links TRBV7-9 with TRBJ1-5; maybe TRBD1 (5 bases). This CDR3 is built from 17 residues. Looked up from germline, CDR1 is SEHNR and CDR2 is FQNEAQ (reference sequence).

J is TRBJ1-2 and V is TRBV5-1, with TRBD1 matching over 8 bases. J was trimmed by 9 bases and V by 7 bases; bases with no gene match: 11. The germline V gene encodes CDR1 SGHRS and CDR2 YFSETQ. The length of the CDR3 is 13 residues. The chain's CDR3 is CASEKGQGDSYTF. CDR3 coding DNA: TGCGCCAGCGAGAAAGGACAGGGCGATAGCTACACCTTC.

The V and J genes are TRBV15 and TRBJ2-5; no clear D. The DNA end favors TRBJ2-7, so the J call may be wrong. Germline V gene data show CDR1 as LNHNV and CDR2 as YYDKDF (reference sequence). The CDR3 is 14 amino acids. In DNA, the CDR3 is TGTGCCACCAGCAGAGATCGCGGAACCTACGAGCAGTACTTC. Amino acids: CATSRDRGTYEQYF.